This TCR beta chain is from a study of shared T cell receptors in the human thymus. The CDR3 has 15 residues. CDR1 and CDR2 from the germline V gene are GTSNPN and SVGIG (reference sequence). Trimming removed 0 bases from V and 4 bases from J; junction bases left unmatched: 6. The protocol was immunoSEQ multiplex PCR, while the TCRdb copy is restricted to in-frame clones and leaves out a portion. The sample lists approximately 580,000 clones; more than 75% were seen once. This sample also belongs to another study, concerning human thymus T cells. As that study records: Surgeons resected thymus tissue during corrective heart surgery. An apparent bias in V and J gene usage was seen in thymic and blood repertoires. Related reports documented highly overlapping thymic repertoires among unrelated individuals.

The receptor comes from a boy under two years old with a congenital heart defect. The sequenced sample was thymocytes. The chain employs TRBV30 and TRBJ2-1; 7 bases align to TRBD2. The CDR3 is CAWSVEGTKYNEQFF. Written as DNA, the CDR3 is TGTGCCTGGAGTGTAGAAGGGACTAAATACAATGAGCAGTTCTTC.